The rows below give T cell receptor beta chains drawn from one sample of a study of vaccination and CD4 T cells after COVID-19. For these TCRs, the target antigens are not known. One entry per CDR3 protein, called by TCRdb with MiXCR from the PCR reads. Among some 14,000 distinct CDR3 sequences listed, less than 45% were seen once. Sample: CD4+ T cells from blood, cultured in vitro, taken after SARS-CoV-2 vaccination. All receptors derive from a human donor who had recovered from COVID-19. The CDR3 runs from the conserved cysteine through the conserved F or W. The D gene is left open where the match is weak. Clone size is stated in some rows and not others, as once, few, many or a class when expanded.

j_call | clone_size | v_call | d_call | cdr3_aa | cdr3_nt
TRBJ1-2 | - | TRBV5-1 | TRBD1 | CASSWDREDYGYTF | TGCGCCAGCAGCTGGGACAGGGAGGACTATGGCTACACCTTC
TRBJ2-5 | - | TRBV28 | - | CASSYPWGTPKGETQYF | TGTGCCAGCAGTTACCCCTGGGGGACACCGAAGGGAGAGACCCAGTACTTC
TRBJ1-1 | - | TRBV7-2 | - | CASSWTPGDTEAFF | TGTGCCAGCAGCTGGACGCCCGGGGACACTGAAGCTTTCTTT
TRBJ2-3 | - | TRBV28 | - | CASSPSGQPIGTDTQYF | TGTGCCAGCAGCCCCTCGGGCCAACCCATAGGCACAGATACGCAGTATTTT
TRBJ1-6 | medium-sized | TRBV11-2 | TRBD1 | CASSPGTGRTYNSPLHF | TGTGCCAGCAGCCCCGGGACAGGGAGGACCTATAATTCACCCCTCCACTTT
TRBJ1-1 | - | TRBV10-3 | - | CAISEGEGFPEAFF | TGTGCCATCAGTGAGGGCGAGGGGTTCCCTGAAGCTTTCTTT
TRBJ2-4 | once | TRBV5-4 | - | CASSLRLSDKNIQYF | TGTGCCAGCAGCTTGAGGTTATCGGACAAAAACATTCAGTACTTC
TRBJ2-2 | few | TRBV7-9 | - | CASSFTGELFF | TGTGCCAGCAGCTTTACCGGGGAGCTGTTTTTT
TRBJ1-6 | few | TRBV7-2 | - | CASRPTGRNSPLHF | TGTGCCAGCAGGCCCACTGGCAGAAATTCACCCCTCCACTTT
TRBJ1-4 | - | TRBV9 | - | CASSVALGDYEKLFF | TGTGCCAGCAGCGTAGCTCTGGGCGATTATGAAAAACTGTTTTTT
TRBJ2-5 | - | TRBV7-9 | - | CASSLASSGATQYF | TGTGCCAGCAGCTTAGCATCCAGCGGAGCGACCCAGTACTTC
TRBJ1-1 | few | TRBV14 | - | CASSPSGRGRTEAFF | TGTGCCAGCAGCCCGTCCGGGCGGGGAAGAACTGAAGCTTTCTTT
TRBJ1-4 | - | TRBV12-3/TRBV12-4 | - | CASSFQGVNEKLFF | TGTGCCAGCAGTTTTCAGGGTGTGAATGAAAAACTGTTTTTT
TRBJ2-1 | few | TRBV27 | - | CASSFSRGVEQFF | TGTGCCAGCAGTTTTTCGAGGGGAGTCGAGCAGTTCTTC
TRBJ1-2 | large | TRBV20-1 | - | CSAPQGSGYGYTF | TGCAGTGCTCCACAGGGCTCGGGCTATGGCTACACCTTC
TRBJ2-5 | - | TRBV10-1 | - | CASSESGRGTQYF | TGCGCCAGCAGTGAATCCGGGCGAGGGACCCAGTACTTC
TRBJ2-7 | few | TRBV28 | TRBD2 | CASSPNSGRAIRYEQYF | TGTGCCAGCAGCCCCAATAGTGGGAGGGCCATCAGGTACGAGCAGTACTTC
TRBJ2-3 | - | TRBV20-1 | TRBD1 | CSARSDRGRSDTQYF | TGCAGTGCTAGGTCGGACAGGGGGCGATCAGATACGCAGTATTTT
TRBJ2-3 | medium-sized | TRBV7-9 | TRBD2 | CASSLTTSGRWSDTQYF | TGTGCCAGCAGCTTAACGACTAGCGGGAGGTGGTCAGATACGCAGTATTTT
TRBJ2-2 | - | TRBV2 | TRBD1 | CASRNQTGGNPYRELFF | TGTGCCAGCAGGAACCAGACAGGGGGAAACCCGTACCGGGAGCTGTTTTTT
TRBJ2-2 | few | TRBV20-1 | - | CSARNRAAGELFF | TGCAGTGCTAGAAACCGGGCTGCCGGGGAGCTGTTTTTT
TRBJ2-5 | - | TRBV7-3 | - | CASSLGGRRQETQYF | TGTGCCAGCAGCTTAGGAGGGCGCCGACAAGAGACCCAGTACTTC
TRBJ1-1 | - | TRBV30 | - | CAWSVKFFRRGGTEAFF | TGTGCCTGGAGTGTAAAGTTCTTCCGCAGGGGAGGTACTGAAGCTTTCTTT
TRBJ2-3 | - | TRBV6-4 | - | CASSDGLSTDTQYF | TGTGCCAGCAGTGACGGGCTGAGCACAGATACGCAGTATTTT
TRBJ1-1 | few | TRBV19 | TRBD1 | CASSITLGTANTEAFF | TGTGCCAGTAGTATCACACTAGGGACAGCGAACACTGAAGCTTTCTTT
TRBJ2-7 | - | TRBV19 | - | CASGAPSPYEQYF | TGTGCGTCCGGGGCTCCCTCCCCCTACGAGCAGTACTTC
TRBJ2-1 | - | TRBV5-4 | TRBD1 | CASSSGQGLNEQFF | TGTGCCAGCAGCAGCGGACAGGGGCTTAATGAGCAGTTCTTC
TRBJ2-3 | - | TRBV6-2/TRBV6-3 | TRBD2 | CASSRGLASDTQYF | TGTGCCAGCAGTCGGGGACTAGCGTCAGATACGCAGTATTTT
TRBJ2-2 | - | TRBV20-1 | - | CSASFGQFTGELFF | TGCAGTGCTAGTTTTGGGCAGTTCACCGGGGAGCTGTTTTTT
TRBJ2-1 | - | TRBV14 | TRBD2 | CASSGTSGRRGEQFF | TGTGCCAGCAGCGGTACTAGCGGGAGGAGGGGTGAGCAGTTCTTC
TRBJ2-5 | medium-sized | TRBV20-1 | TRBD2 | CSAISGSGETQYF | TGCAGTGCTATTAGCGGGAGCGGAGAGACCCAGTACTTC
TRBJ2-2 | once | TRBV28 | TRBD2 | CASRTTSGNTGELFF | TGTGCCAGCAGGACGACTAGCGGAAACACCGGGGAGCTGTTTTTT
TRBJ2-2 | few | TRBV20-1 | TRBD1 | CSARPAGGQGNTGELFF | TGCAGTGCCCGGCCCGCTGGGGGACAGGGGAACACCGGGGAGCTGTTTTTT
TRBJ2-5 | - | TRBV2 | TRBD1 | CASAGQGKAAETQYF | TGTGCCAGCGCCGGACAGGGGAAAGCGGCGGAGACCCAGTACTTC
TRBJ1-1 | - | TRBV27 | - | CASSFQGFTEAFF | TGTGCCAGCAGTTTTCAGGGATTCACTGAAGCTTTCTTT
TRBJ1-5 | few | TRBV4-1 | - | CASSQGFSRGSNNNQPQHF | TGCGCCAGCAGCCAAGGTTTTTCGCGGGGGAGTAATAACAATCAGCCCCAGCATTTT
TRBJ1-5 | - | TRBV7-9 | - | CASSVGRGGNQPQHF | TGTGCCAGCAGCGTCGGGAGGGGAGGCAATCAGCCCCAGCATTTT
TRBJ1-1 | few | TRBV7-3 | TRBD1 | CASRYTGGAEAFF | TGTGCCAGCAGGTACACAGGGGGTGCTGAAGCTTTCTTT
TRBJ2-5 | few | TRBV20-1 | TRBD2 | CSANLAGGGQETQYF | TGCAGTGCGAATCTAGCGGGAGGCGGACAAGAGACCCAGTACTTC
TRBJ1-4 | few | TRBV19 | - | CASTPWGSNEKLFF | TGTGCCAGTACCCCCTGGGGCAGTAATGAAAAACTGTTTTTT